Described below is a single T cell receptor beta chain sequence and its context. Per the study methods: Using reference gene primer amplification, nucleated cell counts were estimated. The repertoire was sequenced with immunoSEQ multiplex PCR; TCRdb's copy has only in-frame clones and lacks some. For V, J and clone size, that table is used; D and trimming come from the DNA. The sample shows about 120,000 clones, roughly 80% of them seen only once. The sample is drawn from a study of blood T cell repertoires in COVID-19. The overall study: Some COVID-19 samples were acute and others convalescent; all came from the United States, Italy and Spain.

Per germline, CDR1 LGHDT and CDR2 YNNKEL (reference sequence). The CDR3 consists of 16 residues. Trimming removed 4 bases from V and 3 bases from J, with 19 bases in between. V is TRBV3-1 (or the pseudogene TRBV3-2) and J is TRBJ2-7; perhaps TRBD2 as D (6 bases). The clonotype comes from a human donor in a cohort sampled during active COVID-19. Source material: peripheral blood. The CDR3 reads CASSPSMGAGHYEQYF. The CDR3 DNA reads as TGTGCCAGCAGCCCCTCTATGGGAGCGGGCCACTACGAGCAGTACTTC.